Shown below are 24 T cell receptor beta chains from a single sample sequenced in a study of follicular helper T cells after annual influenza vaccination. The table came from immunoSEQ multiplex PCR; TCRdb's copy has only in-frame clones and leaves some out. The data hold about 5,600 clones, with about 84% observed a single time. Noted time point: 2015-2016 season, pre-vaccination. Sequences were derived from CXCR5- memory CD4+ T cells sorted from blood, sampled on the day of influenza vaccination. The origin of the receptors is an adult who received the influenza vaccine.

The table lists this clone with a few counts. The chain combines TRBV19 with TRBJ1-4; no reliable D call. Germline V gene data show CDR1 as LNHDA and CDR2 as SQIVND (reference sequence). This CDR3 spans 13 amino acids. V shed 5 bases and J shed 1 base, with 5 bases lying between them. CDR3: CASSFGTNEKLFF. The CDR3 bases are TGTGCCAGTAGTTTTGGAACTAATGAAAAACTGTTTTTT.

The chain links TRBV5-1 to TRBJ2-2; 9 positions match TRBD1. The germline gives CDR1 SGHRS, CDR2 YFSETQ. The CDR3 loop spans 17 amino acids. After removal of 4 bases from V and 1 base from J, the junction contained 8 bases not matched to a gene. The chain's CDR3 is CASSTTRDRVNTGELFF. Written as DNA, the CDR3 is TGCGCCAGCAGCACCACCCGGGACAGGGTGAACACCGGGGAGCTGTTTTTT.

In its sample, this clone was seen once. This chain uses TRBV7-9 with TRBJ1-2; a weak D match, TRBD1 (6 bases). This CDR3 spans 13 amino acids. The V end was cut by 5 bases, the J end by 2 bases, with 9 bases between. Germline V CDR1 and CDR2: SEHNR, FQNEAQ (reference sequence). CDR3 amino acids: CASSPGQNYGYTF. CDR3 DNA sequence: TGTGCCAGCAGCCCCGGACAGAACTATGGCTACACCTTC.

V and J are TRBV5-1 and TRBJ2-3; D possibly corresponds to TRBD2 (5 bases). Trimming took off 2 bases at V and 6 bases at J, with 13 bases between the two ends. Germline V gene data show CDR1 as SGHRS and CDR2 as YFSETQ. The CDR3 runs to 14 residues. This chain's CDR3 is CASSLGTERDTQYF. The CDR3 DNA follows: TGCGCCAGCAGCTTAGGTACAGAGCGGGATACGCAGTATTTT. Full variable domain (rest looked up from reference TRBV5-1 and TRBJ2-3): KAGVTQTPRYLIKTRGQQVTLSCSPISGHRSVSWYQQTPGQGLQFLFEYFSETQRNKGNFPGRFSGRQFSNSRSEMNVSTLELGDSALYLCASSLGTERDTQYFGPGTRLTVL.

The chain is built from TRBV5-6 and TRBJ2-5, with D unresolved. V lost 1 base and J lost 5, with 6 bases in between. Germline V gene data show CDR1 as SGHDT and CDR2 as YYEEEE. The CDR3 is 12 amino acids. The CDR3 loop is CASSLSRETQYF. The DNA for the CDR3 is TGTGCCAGCAGCTTGTCCCGGGAGACCCAGTACTTC.

V gene TRBV7-2 combines with J gene TRBJ2-1; weak D call: TRBD1 (5 bases). The CDR3 length is 15 residues. Germline V CDR1 and CDR2: SGHTA, FQGNSA. V lost 4 bases and J lost 5, with 15 bases in between. CDR3 loop: CASSSRAGGHNEQFF. In DNA, the CDR3 is TGTGCCAGCAGCTCCAGGGCTGGCGGACACAATGAGCAGTTCTTC.

This chain connects TRBV6-6 to TRBJ1-5; a weak D match, TRBD1 (6 bases). Germline V gene sequence: CDR1 MNHNY, CDR2 SVGAGI (reference sequence). V lost 10 bases and J lost 0, with 19 bases in between. This CDR3 region has 16 residues. The CDR3 region is CATRETGSYSNQPQHF. In DNA form, the CDR3 reads TGTGCCACCAGGGAGACAGGATCCTATAGCAATCAGCCCCAGCATTTT.

The rearrangement links TRBV19 to TRBJ2-1; the match to TRBD2 covers 10 bases. Germline V gives CDR1 LNHDA, CDR2 SQIVND (reference sequence). Unmatched junction bases numbered 9, after V lost 6 bases and J lost 7 bases. This CDR3 region has 15 residues. CDR3 region: CASRKRAGGRNEQFF. DNA for the CDR3: TGTGCCAGTAGAAAACGAGCGGGGGGGCGAAATGAGCAGTTCTTC.

The chain recombines TRBV29-1 with TRBJ2-3; tentative D call: TRBD2 (6 bases). CDR1 and CDR2 from the germline V gene are SQVTM and ANQGSEA. This CDR3 is built from 11 residues. V gave up 4 bases and J gave up 6 bases, with 8 bases separating them. DNA for the CDR3: TGCAGCGTTGGGGGGGAGGATACGCAGTATTTT. It encodes CSVGGEDTQYF.

The rearrangement links TRBV4-2 to TRBJ1-3; possible D gene TRBD1, 6 bases. Germline-derived CDR1 and CDR2 are LGHNA and YNFKEQ. The CDR3 spans 17 residues. The V end lost 0 bases, the J end lost 0 bases, and 12 bases lay between the germline ends. The CDR3 is CASSQDQRGGSGNTIYF. The CDR3 bases are TGTGCCAGCAGCCAAGATCAAAGAGGGGGCTCTGGAAACACCATATATTTT.

The genes are TRBV18 and TRBJ2-7; either TRBD1 or TRBD2 may supply D (5 bases each). V was cut by 3 bases and J by 5 bases, with 14 bases left in between. The CDR3 totals 14 residues. Germline assignment: CDR1 KGHSH and CDR2 LQKENI. CDR3 region: CASSPGTVGNEQYF. The CDR3 coding sequence is TGTGCCAGCTCACCGGGGACCGTTGGCAACGAGCAGTACTTC.

This clone was picked up one time. V gene TRBV6-5 combines with J gene TRBJ2-2; 7 bases fit TRBD1. V lost 8 bases, J lost 6 bases, and 3 bases stayed unmatched. This CDR3 is built from 12 residues. Germline V lookup: CDR1 MNHEY, CDR2 SVGAGI. The CDR3 protein is CASYRGPGELFF. The CDR3 DNA reads TGTGCCAGCTACAGGGGCCCCGGGGAGCTGTTTTTT.

The chain links TRBV18 to TRBJ1-5; D call uncertain. CDR1 is KGHSH, CDR2 LQKENI, per germline. CDR3 length: 14 residues. The V end lost 1 base, the J end lost 7 bases, and 11 bases lay between the germline ends. CDR3 coding DNA: TGTGCCAGCTCACCACAGCGAGGAGGGCAGCCCCAGCATTTT. It specifies CASSPQRGGQPQHF.

The V gene is TRBV15, the J gene TRBJ1-4; D gene unclear. Trimming cost V 2 bases and J 8 bases, with 9 bases left between them. CDR1 and CDR2 from the germline V gene are LNHNV and YYDKDF (reference sequence). This CDR3 contains 13 residues. The CDR3 bases are TGTGCCACCAGCAGATCGGAGAAGGAAAAACTGTTTTTT. Translating it yields CATSRSEKEKLFF.

This clone showed up just a few times. The chain employs TRBV5-1 and TRBJ2-2, with D possibly matching TRBD2 (6 bases). The germline V gene encodes CDR1 SGHRS and CDR2 YFSETQ. This CDR3 spans 17 amino acids. V was cut by 0 bases and J by 3 bases, with 15 bases left in between. The CDR3 DNA follows: TGCGCCAGCAGCTTGGCCGGGAGAAGTCAGGACACCGGGGAGCTGTTTTTT. Translating it yields CASSLAGRSQDTGELFF.

This clone appeared a single time. The chain carries TRBV21-1 and TRBJ1-4. TRBV21-1 is noted as a pseudogene. The CDR3 is 18 residues long. CDR3 residues: CASSKRGGTGIQSEKLFF. The CDR3 region has the DNA TGTGCCAGCAGCAAAAGAGGAGGCACCGGAATACAGAGTGAAAAACTGTTTTTT.

The rearrangement uses TRBV11-3 and TRBJ2-7; 9 bases align to TRBD1. CDR1 is SGHNT and CDR2 is YENEEA in the germline V gene. The CDR3 runs 14 residues. V dropped 5 bases and J dropped 4; count of bases not matched to a gene: 6. CDR3 protein: CASSPGQGRYEQYF. For the CDR3, the DNA is TGTGCCAGCAGCCCGGGACAGGGTAGGTACGAGCAGTACTTC.

V gene TRBV18 combines with J gene TRBJ1-1; 8 nucleotides line up with TRBD1. This CDR3 is 13 amino acids long. Germline V lookup: CDR1 KGHSH, CDR2 LQKENI. Trimming removed 4 bases from V and 4 bases from J; junction bases left unmatched: 2. For the CDR3, the DNA is TGTGCCAGCTCACAGGACAGGGCCACTGAAGCTTTCTTT. Translation gives CASSQDRATEAFF.

The genes are TRBV6-5 and TRBJ1-1; the D is unclear. The CDR3 runs 12 residues. CDR1 is MNHEY, CDR2 SVGAGI, per germline. Trimming pared 5 bases from V and 1 base from J, leaving 5 bases between. The CDR3 bases are TGTGCCAGCAGTCCAGCGAACACTGAAGCTTTCTTT. The encoded protein is CASSPANTEAFF.

The chain is built from TRBV14 and TRBJ1-6; D gene uncertain. The germline V and J ends were trimmed by 6 bases and 5 bases, with 8 bases remaining between them. The germline gives CDR1 SGHDN, CDR2 FVKESK. The CDR3 has 13 amino acids. The CDR3 coding sequence is TGTGCCAGCAGGGTAGTCGATAATTCACCCCTCCACTTT. Protein: CASRVVDNSPLHF.

The V gene is TRBV21-1, the J gene TRBJ2-7; TRBD2 reflects the table's D call only, with no check against the DNA. TRBV21-1 is noted as a pseudogene. The CDR3 sequence is 16 residues long. The CDR3 protein is CASSKEPGGDSHEQYF. The DNA for the CDR3 is TGTGCCAGCAGCAAAGAGCCGGGGGGGGACTCCCACGAGCAGTACTTC.

The genes are TRBV5-5 and TRBJ2-7, with unresolved D. The V and J ends lost 1 base and 6 bases respectively, with 14 bases between them. CDR1 and CDR2 from the germline V gene are SGHKS and YYEKEE (reference sequence). The CDR3 spans 14 residues. CDR3 DNA: TGTGCCAGCAGCTTGACCCCTAATCTCTTCGAGCAGTACTTC. The encoded protein is CASSLTPNLFEQYF. The full variable domain, rest sourced from reference TRBV5-5 and TRBJ2-7, is DAGVTQSPTHLIKTRGQQVTLRCSPISGHKSVSWYQQVLGQGPQFIFQYYEKEERGRGNFPDRFSARQFPNYSSELNVNALLLGDSALYLCASSLTPNLFEQYFGPGTRLTVT.

In regard to this clone: In the same sample, other DNA sequences code for this CDR3. The CDR3 bases are TGTGCCAGCAGTGCAACAGGGGGCCCTAACTATGGCTACACCTTC. Encoded protein: CASSATGGPNYGYTF. V gene TRBV6-5 combines with J gene TRBJ1-2, with 9 bases aligning to TRBD1. This CDR3 has 15 residues. The V gene's germline CDR1 is MNHEY and CDR2 SVGAGI. Trimming removed 5 bases from V and 0 bases from J; junction bases left unmatched: 4.

The chain is built from TRBV6-4 and TRBJ1-3; TRBD1 matches 7 bases. Per the germline V gene, CDR1 is MRHNA and CDR2 is SNTAGT. This CDR3 has 16 amino acids. V shed 7 bases and J 2 bases; nucleotides not matched to a gene: 11. CDR3 bases: TGTGCCAGCACGAGTAGTAGGGGGCTCCCTGGAAACACCATATATTTT. Translation gives CASTSSRGLPGNTIYF.